This T cell receptor beta chain was retrieved from a study of cytomegalovirus exposure and HLA in healthy donors. Study-wide points: The study reported that TCR beta sequences accurately predicted HLA-A and HLA-B alleles in most subjects. Sequence variants that were highly shared formed a cluster that was likely a sequencing artifact. In an earlier analysis, about 87% or about 30%: the productive usage of most TCR beta V segments.

The PCR was carried out with 60 Vbeta primers and 13 Jbeta primers. Authors' analysis steps: In a later analysis, around 12 million of approximately 81 million unique beta chains occurred in at least two donors. Sequenced by immunoSEQ multiplex PCR; TCRdb stores in-frame clones only, minus some. Clone size and the V and J calls come from that table; the DNA yielded D and trimming. The table lists about 210,000 clones, under 85% of them singletons. This CDR3 contains 14 residues. Germline V gene lookup returns CDR1 SGHTA and CDR2 FQGNSA. With 3 bases clipped from V and 3 bases from J, the junction kept 4 bases outside the gene matches. As for this clone: Its specificity is unknown.

The sequencing sample was made of PBMCs. The rearrangement links TRBV7-2 to TRBJ2-7; 8 bases are shared with TRBD2. The TCR comes from a woman in her fifties or sixties in good health and CMV-seropositive. CDR3 amino acids: CASSLPGGIYEQYF. The CDR3, as DNA: TGTGCCAGCAGCTTGCCGGGGGGGATCTACGAGCAGTACTTC.